This T cell receptor beta chain was sequenced during a study of somatic mutations in cytotoxic T cells in rheumatoid arthritis. This clone came up once. Sequencing used immunoSEQ multiplex PCR; TCRdb keeps in-frame clones, though not all of them. The sample records roughly 16,000 clones, about 80% being singletons. CDR1 is SNHLY and CDR2 is FYNNEI in the germline V gene. This CDR3 is 15 amino acids long. With 5 bases clipped from V and 5 bases from J, the junction kept 8 bases outside the gene matches. The rearrangement joins TRBV2 to TRBJ1-5; 8 nucleotides line up with TRBD1. The sequence derives from an adult with rheumatoid arthritis. Sequencing was done on a sample of CD8+ T cells sorted from blood. This CDR3 reads CASSHWTGKDQPQHF. DNA of the CDR3: TGTGCCAGCAGTCACTGGACAGGGAAGGATCAGCCCCAGCATTTT.